The present entry profiles one T cell receptor beta chain with its context. The target of this receptor is not known. The input lacks base qualities; no much larger clone sits a single base away. In total, 630 or so healthy bone marrow donors made up the cohort. At the time of sampling, all cohort members were nominally healthy, though unrecorded immune exposures were likely present. The donor tested CMV seropositive and was one of the 289 seropositive cohort members. Every donor gave a peripheral blood sample, and the peripheral blood mononuclear cells from that sample were used for TCR beta sequencing. The Qiagen DNeasy Blood Extraction Kit was used to extract genomic DNA from the blood cell samples. Library prep was done by the immunoSEQ multiplex PCR assay. For the multiplex PCR, a mixture combining 60 forward primers for TCR Vbeta segments and 13 reverse primers for TCR Jbeta segments was used. Amplification of the CDR3 region of rearranged TCR beta genes was performed with a multiplex PCR assay on genomic DNA. Amplified TCR beta libraries were sequenced as 87-base-pair reads on the Illumina HiSeq System. The original methods were these. In a later analysis, tens of millions of unique TCR beta chains were counted across the 500 to 700 repertoires, and roughly 10 million of these chains were shared by at least two donors. Raw reads were error-corrected and collapsed into unique sequences by a nearest-neighbor algorithm in which closely related sequences were merged to remove PCR and sequencing errors. V, D and J gene segments were assigned by aligning CDR3 sequences to IMGT reference sequences. For a sequence to be retained, a match of at least six nucleotides was required to both a V gene segment and a J gene segment. Rearrangements were classified as productive when the CDR3 lacked stop codons and remained in frame with V and J, and all other rearrangements were classified as non-productive. CDR3 was defined according to IMGT convention as the region running from the second conserved V-encoded cysteine to the conserved J-encoded phenylalanine. In an earlier analysis of more than 550 of the donors, sequences lacking an unambiguous match to a single V gene segment were excluded. In an earlier analysis of approximately 610 of the donors, V segments were called functional above 56.7% productive rearrangements and were called segregating when the between-donor standard deviation exceeded 5%. A statistical classification framework was developed to diagnose cytomegalovirus status using the catalog of TCR beta chain sequences. V and J gene assignment, in a later analysis, came from comparing TCR nucleotide sequences with IMGT/GENE-DB human TR gene sequences. In a later analysis, CDR3 sequences and most-parsimonious VDJ recombination scenarios were assigned using the TCRdist pipeline. In a later analysis, each TCR beta chain was defined by its CDR3 amino acid sequence together with its V-gene family, and reads lacking a unique V-gene family were excluded. As a way to deal with suspected cross-contamination and a sequencing artifact, a later analysis dropped approximately 570 nucleotide sequences that were highly shared and had low generation probability. In a later analysis, a clonal expansion index for each public chain was calculated from normalized within-repertoire ranks of inferred template counts. In a later analysis, generation probabilities were computed using a VDJ recombination model fitted to out-of-frame rearrangements, and the results were checked against IGoR. In a later analysis, TCR-TCR, TCR-HLA and TCR-CMV co-occurrence was scored with hypergeometric tests, and a repertoire-size bias correction was applied to TCR pairs. To estimate false discovery rates, a later analysis permuted the HLA or CMV assignments 20 times. In a later analysis, co-occurring TCRs were grouped using DBSCAN, with TCRdist sequence similarity added in when clustering inside HLA-allele-positive subsets. Repertoires with fewer than 30,000 or more than 120,000 public chains, plus five repertoires with anomalous nucleotide sharing, were excluded from co-occurrence clustering. In its TCRdb copy, this immuneACCESS table keeps in-frame sequences only and misses some clones. Where compared with another copy, unresolved V genes explain less than half of these, and the others have no known cause. V and J calls and clone size are as listed in that table; D and trimming were resolved from the DNA. Counted in this sample were approximately 53,000 clones; roughly 81% of them appeared once. The ten top clones hold less than 3% of the sample.

The source of the sample is a study of cytomegalovirus exposure and HLA in healthy donors (dated by TCRdb to 2016 to 2017). Turning to the overall study: In an earlier analysis of 450 to 750 of the donors, approximately 300 Gb of sequence data and some 100 million unique TCR beta sequences from about 179 million T cells were reported. Among the roughly 410 genotyped donors, approximately 76% belonged to the genetic ancestry cluster associated with self-reported Caucasian donors. All discovery cohort repertoires had been generated on a single sequencing platform. Alongside the repertoire data, information on donor age, sex, ethnicity and CMV serostatus was compiled. Both class I and class II loci were covered by HLA typing, at four-digit resolution. In an earlier analysis of a few hundred of the donors, high-throughput TCR beta sequencing was used to judge whether each TCR beta V gene segment behaved as functional or pseudogenic. A separate validation cohort of about 110 different subjects was used in addition to the approximately 670-subject first cohort. Roughly 5 DR-DQ haplotypes were treated as single units for association and clustering because of strong linkage in the cohort. The study profiled the T cell repertoires of 550 to 700 subjects by immunosequencing and related them to cytomegalovirus serostatus. Rather than drawing on any new phenotypic data, the later analysis identified candidate immune exposures from TCR beta sequences and the way those sequences occurred across donors. To predict cytomegalovirus infection status, the study brought together high-throughput TCR immunosequencing, statistical association of individual TCRs with disease status, and machine learning. The study aimed to test whether signatures of past pathogen exposure could be identified by cataloging public T cell receptors. A later genetic analysis used genome-wide SNP genotypes for about 65% of the 666 donors, treating that subset as a discovery cohort. A later analysis re-analyzed previously published TCR beta repertoires from about 730 donors and added high-resolution HLA genotyping to study TCR occurrence patterns. The number of typed donors differed by locus: roughly 629-640 for A, B, C, DRB1 and DQB1; 522 for DQA1; 606 for DPA1; and approximately 450 for DPB1. Around 300 gigabases of sequencing data and approximately 85 million unique TCR sequences were included in an early release covering 500 to 750 HLA-typed donors. Among some 410 genotyped donors of the cohort, an average of approximately 240,000 unique TCR beta nucleotide sequences were sequenced per donor, roughly 20% of them non-productive.

The paper as a whole reports these results and caveats: Presence/absence analyses assumed roughly uniform sequencing depth across donors, an assumption that may not hold. A later analysis found that HLA-associated TCR beta chains were more clonally expanded and had lower generation probabilities than equally common non-associated chains. While some public TCRs were present in many individuals, most TCR sequences turned up only very rarely across donors. The authors suggested that the approach could potentially be extended to other disease states and immunological phenotypes. When HLA alleles, especially DR and DQ, strongly co-occurred, attributing TCR associations to individual alleles was difficult. A few of the identified cytomegalovirus-associated TCR beta chains were confirmed in vitro to be specific for cytomegalovirus antigens. A further reported finding was that TCR beta sequences accurately predicted the HLA-A and HLA-B alleles for most subjects in the first cohort. At a false discovery rate of 0.05, a later analysis linked under 20,000 TCR beta sequences to specific HLA alleles. Broadly in line with IMGT annotations, most TCR beta V segments showed up in productive rearrangements about 87% or about 30% of the time in an earlier analysis of roughly 590 of the donors. This cohort had only TCR beta chains sequenced, and the lack of alpha or paired-chain data limited which features could be detected. In a later genetic analysis, fewer N-insertions in productive TCRs were reported among donors in an Asian-associated ancestry cluster than the approximately 630-donor mean. In a later analysis, TCR association rates were found to vary across HLA loci, with the most associated TCRs seen for DRB1 alleles and the fewest for HLA-C alleles. Several of the top co-occurrence clusters appeared to be linked to parvovirus B19, influenza, CMV and Epstein-Barr virus, according to a later analysis. The sequencing pipeline was judged likely to have produced a cluster of highly shared sequence variants as a technical artifact. Because counts were too low, fewer than 20 rarely observed V segments, including chromosome 9 orphons, were excluded from the earlier analysis of around 590 of the donors. Immune exposure information for the cohort was limited to CMV serostatus. A later genetic analysis associated a missense DCLRE1C variant with V-gene and J-gene trimming of TCR beta chains, and an independent cohort replicated the association. HLA typing was unavailable for some donors at each locus, so association tests used only the typed subset. The study gave a list of under 200 TCR beta chains associated with cytomegalovirus. The classifier was reported to diagnose cytomegalovirus status with high specificity and sensitivity in both the original cohort and the validation cohort. A later analysis found that most CMV-associated TCR beta chains appeared HLA-restricted, with HLA associations seemingly driven largely by CMV exposure. Linkage disequilibrium might explain the correlated functional status among segregating V segments, but an unknown experimental factor could not be excluded.

The sequencing input was PBMCs. The sequence was obtained from a woman aged 40 to 49 in good health and CMV-seropositive.

The CDR3 sequence is CASSSTSTGESTDTQYF. The bases are TGTGCCAGCAGCTCGACCTCCACAGGGGAGAGCACAGATACGCAGTATTTT. The chain links TRBV7-9 with TRBJ2-3; TRBD1 fits 7 bases in the junction. The germline V gene (reference sequence) specifies SEHNR as CDR1 and FQNEAQ as CDR2. Trimmed from V: 4 bases; trimmed from J: 0 bases; junction bases lacking a gene match: 10. Including cysteine and phenylalanine, the CDR3 has 17 amino acids. The CDR3 DNA has 51 bases and is translated from base 1.